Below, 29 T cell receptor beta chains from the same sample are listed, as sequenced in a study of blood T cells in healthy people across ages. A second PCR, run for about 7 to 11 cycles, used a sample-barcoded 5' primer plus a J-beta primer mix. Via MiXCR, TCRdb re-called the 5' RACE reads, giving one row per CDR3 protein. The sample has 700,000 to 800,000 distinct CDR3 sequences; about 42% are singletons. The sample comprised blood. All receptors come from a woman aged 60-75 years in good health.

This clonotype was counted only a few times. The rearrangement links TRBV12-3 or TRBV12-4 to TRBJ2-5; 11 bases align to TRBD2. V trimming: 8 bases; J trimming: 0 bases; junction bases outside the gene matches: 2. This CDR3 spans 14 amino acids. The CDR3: CASGTSGYQETQYF. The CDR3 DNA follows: TGTGCCAGCGGGACTAGCGGATACCAAGAGACCCAGTACTTC.

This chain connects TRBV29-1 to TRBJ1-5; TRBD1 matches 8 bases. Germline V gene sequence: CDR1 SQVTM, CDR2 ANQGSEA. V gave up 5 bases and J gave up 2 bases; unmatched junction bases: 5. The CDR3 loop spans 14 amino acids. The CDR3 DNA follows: TGCAGCGTTTCCCCGGGACAGGGCAATCAGCCCCAGCATTTT. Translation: CSVSPGQGNQPQHF.

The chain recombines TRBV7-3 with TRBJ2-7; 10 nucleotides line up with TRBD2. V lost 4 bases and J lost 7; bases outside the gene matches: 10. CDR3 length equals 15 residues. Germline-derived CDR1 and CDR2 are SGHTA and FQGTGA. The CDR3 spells CASSSSGSGNNEQYF. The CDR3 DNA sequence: TGTGCCAGCAGCTCTAGCGGGAGTGGGAACAATGAGCAGTACTTC.

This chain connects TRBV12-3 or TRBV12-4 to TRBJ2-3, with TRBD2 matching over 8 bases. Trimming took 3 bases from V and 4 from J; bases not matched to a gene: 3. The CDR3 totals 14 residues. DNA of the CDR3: TGTGCCAGCAGTTTCACTAGCGGAGCAGATACGCAGTATTTT. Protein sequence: CASSFTSGADTQYF.

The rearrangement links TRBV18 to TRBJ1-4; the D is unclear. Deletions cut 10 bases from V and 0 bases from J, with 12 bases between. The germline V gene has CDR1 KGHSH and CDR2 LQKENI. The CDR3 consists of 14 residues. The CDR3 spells CATSGSSTNEKLFF. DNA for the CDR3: TGTGCCACTTCCGGGTCCTCAACTAATGAAAAACTGTTTTTT. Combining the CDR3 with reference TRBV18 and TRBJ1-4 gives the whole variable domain NAGVMQNPRHLVRRRGQEARLRCSPMKGHSHVYWYRQLPEEGLKFMVYLQKENIIDESGMPKERFSAEFPKEGPSILRIQQVVRGDSAAYFCATSGSSTNEKLFFGSGTQLSVL.

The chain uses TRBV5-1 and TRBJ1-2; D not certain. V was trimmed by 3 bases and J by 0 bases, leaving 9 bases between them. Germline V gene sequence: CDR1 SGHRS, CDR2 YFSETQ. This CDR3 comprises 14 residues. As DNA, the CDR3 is TGCGCCAGCAGCTCCGAAGGGACTAACTATGGCTACACCTTC. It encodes CASSSEGTNYGYTF.

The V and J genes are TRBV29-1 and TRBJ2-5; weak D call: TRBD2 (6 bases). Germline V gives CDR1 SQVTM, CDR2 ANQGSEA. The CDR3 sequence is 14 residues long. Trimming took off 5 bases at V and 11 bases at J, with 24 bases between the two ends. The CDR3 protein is CSVQEGMSYSEQYF. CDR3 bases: TGCAGCGTTCAGGAGGGTATGTCTTACAGTGAGCAGTACTTC.

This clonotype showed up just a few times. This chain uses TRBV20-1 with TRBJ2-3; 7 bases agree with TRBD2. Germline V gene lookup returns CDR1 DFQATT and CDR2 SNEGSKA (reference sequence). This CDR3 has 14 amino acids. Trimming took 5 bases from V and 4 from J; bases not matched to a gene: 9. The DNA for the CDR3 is TGCAGTGCTTCCCGGGGGGAAGAAGCAGATACGCAGTATTTT. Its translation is CSASRGEEADTQYF.

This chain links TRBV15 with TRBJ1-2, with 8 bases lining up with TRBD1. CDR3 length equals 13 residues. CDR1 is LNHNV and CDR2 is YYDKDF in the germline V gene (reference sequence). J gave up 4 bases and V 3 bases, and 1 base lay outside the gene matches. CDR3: CATSSDRGYGYTF. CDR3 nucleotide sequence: TGTGCCACCAGCAGCGACAGGGGCTATGGCTACACCTTC.

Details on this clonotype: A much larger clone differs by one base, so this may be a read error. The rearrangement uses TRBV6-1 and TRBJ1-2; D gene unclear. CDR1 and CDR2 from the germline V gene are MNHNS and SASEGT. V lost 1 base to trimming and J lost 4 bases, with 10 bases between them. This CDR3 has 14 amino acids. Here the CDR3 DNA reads TGTGCCAGCAGTGAAGGGGAAGACTCCTATGGCTACACCTTC. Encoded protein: CASSEGEDSYGYTF.

CDR3 amino acids: CSAIEGAKNIQYF. In DNA, the CDR3 is TGCAGTGCTATCGAGGGAGCCAAAAACATTCAGTACTTC. This sequence joins TRBV20-1 and TRBJ2-4; D possibly corresponds to TRBD2 (5 bases). The V gene's germline CDR1 is DFQATT and CDR2 SNEGSKA (reference sequence). The CDR3 has 13 residues. Trimming took 4 bases from V and 0 from J, leaving 7 bases between them.

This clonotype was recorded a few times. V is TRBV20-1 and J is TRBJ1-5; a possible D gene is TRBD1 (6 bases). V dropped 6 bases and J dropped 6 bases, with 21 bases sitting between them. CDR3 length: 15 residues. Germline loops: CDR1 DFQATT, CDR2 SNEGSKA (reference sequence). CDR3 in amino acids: CSAARRAGALQPQHF. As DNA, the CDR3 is TGCAGTGCCGCGCGAAGGGCAGGGGCCCTTCAGCCCCAGCATTTT.

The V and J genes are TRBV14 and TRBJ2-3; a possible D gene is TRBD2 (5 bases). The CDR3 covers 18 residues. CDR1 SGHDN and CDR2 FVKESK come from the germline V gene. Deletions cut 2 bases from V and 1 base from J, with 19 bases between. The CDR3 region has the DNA TGTGCCAGCAGCCAACACGGACTTCTCAGTTTCCGCACAGATACGCAGTATTTT. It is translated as CASSQHGLLSFRTDTQYF.

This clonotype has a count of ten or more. The CDR3 loop reads CASSQGEPRTSGMGHEQFF. In DNA, the CDR3 is TGTGCCAGCAGCCAAGGCGAGCCCCGGACTAGCGGGATGGGGCATGAGCAGTTCTTC. V and J are TRBV4-2 and TRBJ2-1; 12 positions match TRBD2. Looked up from germline, CDR1 is LGHNA and CDR2 is YNFKEQ. The junction had 15 bases not matched to a gene; V was cut back by 1 base and J by 8 bases. This CDR3 comprises 19 residues.

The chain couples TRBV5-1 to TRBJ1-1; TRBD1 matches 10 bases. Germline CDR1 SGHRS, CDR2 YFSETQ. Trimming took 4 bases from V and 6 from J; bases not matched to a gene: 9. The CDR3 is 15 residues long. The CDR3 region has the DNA TGCGCCAGCAGCAGTAGGACTGGACAGGGGGCTGAAGCTTTCTTT. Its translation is CASSSRTGQGAEAFF. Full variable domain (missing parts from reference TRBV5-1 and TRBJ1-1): KAGVTQTPRYLIKTRGQQVTLSCSPISGHRSVSWYQQTPGQGLQFLFEYFSETQRNKGNFPGRFSGRQFSNSRSEMNVSTLELGDSALYLCASSSRTGQGAEAFFGQGTRLTVV.

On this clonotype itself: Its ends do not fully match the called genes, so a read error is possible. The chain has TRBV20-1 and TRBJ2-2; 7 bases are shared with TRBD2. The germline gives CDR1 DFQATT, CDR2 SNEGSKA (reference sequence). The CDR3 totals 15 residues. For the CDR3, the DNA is TGCAGTGCAGGAAACGGACGAGCGGGAATCGGGGACCTGTTTTTT. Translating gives CSAGNGRAGIGDLFF.

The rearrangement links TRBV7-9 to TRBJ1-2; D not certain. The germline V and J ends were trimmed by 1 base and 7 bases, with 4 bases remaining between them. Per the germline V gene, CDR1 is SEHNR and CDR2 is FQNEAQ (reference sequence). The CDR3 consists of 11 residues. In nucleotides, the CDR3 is TGTGCCAGCAGCTTAGACCTTGGCTACACCTTC. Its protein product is CASSLDLGYTF.

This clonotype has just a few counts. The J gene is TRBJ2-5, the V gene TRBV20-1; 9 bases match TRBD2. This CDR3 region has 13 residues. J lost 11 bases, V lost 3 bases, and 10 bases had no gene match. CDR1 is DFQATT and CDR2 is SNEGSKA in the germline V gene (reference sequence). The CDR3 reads CSARREGFNEQYF. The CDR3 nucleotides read TGCAGTGCTAGGCGGGAGGGATTCAATGAGCAGTACTTC.

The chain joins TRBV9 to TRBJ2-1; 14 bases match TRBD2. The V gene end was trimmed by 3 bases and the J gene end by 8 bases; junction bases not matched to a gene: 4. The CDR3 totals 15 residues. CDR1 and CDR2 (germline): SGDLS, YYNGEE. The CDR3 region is CASSGTSGGPYEQFF. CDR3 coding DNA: TGTGCCAGCAGCGGGACTAGCGGGGGGCCTTATGAGCAGTTCTTC.

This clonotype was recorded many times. CDR3 sequence: CASSQDKGFKNIQYF. CDR3 nucleotides: TGTGCCAGCAGCCAAGATAAGGGATTCAAAAACATTCAGTACTTC. The chain has TRBV3-1 and TRBJ2-4; D is undetermined. The V end lost 0 bases, the J end lost 3 bases, and 9 bases lay between the germline ends. CDR1 and CDR2 from the germline V gene are LGHDT and YNNKEL (reference sequence). The CDR3 loop spans 15 amino acids.

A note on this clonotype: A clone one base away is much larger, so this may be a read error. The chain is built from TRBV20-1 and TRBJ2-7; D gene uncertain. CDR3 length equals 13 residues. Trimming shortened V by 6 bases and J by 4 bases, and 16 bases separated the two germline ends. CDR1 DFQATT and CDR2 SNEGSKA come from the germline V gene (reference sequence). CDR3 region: CSADPVLAYEQYF. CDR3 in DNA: TGCAGTGCAGACCCGGTTCTTGCGTACGAGCAGTACTTC.

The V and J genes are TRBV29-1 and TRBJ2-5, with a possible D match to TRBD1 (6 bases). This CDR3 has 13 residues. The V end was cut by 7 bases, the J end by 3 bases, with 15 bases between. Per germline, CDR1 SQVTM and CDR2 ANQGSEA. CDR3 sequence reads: CSAQIDRKETQYF. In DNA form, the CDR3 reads TGCAGCGCCCAGATAGACAGGAAAGAGACCCAGTACTTC.

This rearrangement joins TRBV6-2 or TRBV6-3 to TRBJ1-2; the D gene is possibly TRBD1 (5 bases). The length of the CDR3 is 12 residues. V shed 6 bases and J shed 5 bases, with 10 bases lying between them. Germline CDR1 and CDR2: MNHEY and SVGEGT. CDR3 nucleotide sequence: TGTGCCAGCAGCTGGGACTCTTATGGCTACACCTTC. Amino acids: CASSWDSYGYTF.

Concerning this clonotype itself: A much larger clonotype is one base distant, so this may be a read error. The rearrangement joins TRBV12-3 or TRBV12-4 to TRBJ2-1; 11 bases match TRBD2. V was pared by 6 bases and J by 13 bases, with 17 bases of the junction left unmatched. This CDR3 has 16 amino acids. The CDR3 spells CASRTTSGIPQETQFF. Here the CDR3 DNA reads TGTGCCAGCAGGACGACTAGCGGGATCCCCCAAGAGACCCAGTTCTTC.

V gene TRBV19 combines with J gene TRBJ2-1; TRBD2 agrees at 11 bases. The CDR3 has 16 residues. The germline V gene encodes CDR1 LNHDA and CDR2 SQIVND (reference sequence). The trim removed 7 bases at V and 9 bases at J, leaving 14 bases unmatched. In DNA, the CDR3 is TGTGCCAGTAACGGGCCCGGACTAGCGGGTTATGTTGAGCAGTTCTTC. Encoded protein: CASNGPGLAGYVEQFF.

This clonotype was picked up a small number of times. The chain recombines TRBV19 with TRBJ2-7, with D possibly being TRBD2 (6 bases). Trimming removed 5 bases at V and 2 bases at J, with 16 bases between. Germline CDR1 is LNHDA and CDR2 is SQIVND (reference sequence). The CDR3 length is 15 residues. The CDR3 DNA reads TGTGCCAGTAGTCCCCTGGGGGGAGTGGCCTACGAGCAGTACTTC. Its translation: CASSPLGGVAYEQYF.

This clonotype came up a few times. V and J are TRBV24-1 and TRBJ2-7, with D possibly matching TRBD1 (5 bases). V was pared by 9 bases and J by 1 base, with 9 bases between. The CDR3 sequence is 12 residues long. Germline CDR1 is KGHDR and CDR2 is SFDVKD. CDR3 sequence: CATGQTSYEQYF. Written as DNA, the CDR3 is TGTGCCACCGGACAAACGTCCTACGAGCAGTACTTC.

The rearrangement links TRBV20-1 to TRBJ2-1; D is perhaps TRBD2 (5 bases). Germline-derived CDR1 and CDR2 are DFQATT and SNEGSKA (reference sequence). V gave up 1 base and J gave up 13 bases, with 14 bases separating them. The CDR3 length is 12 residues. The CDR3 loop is CSARGATRAQFF. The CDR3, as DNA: TGCAGTGCTAGAGGGGCCACTAGGGCTCAGTTCTTC.

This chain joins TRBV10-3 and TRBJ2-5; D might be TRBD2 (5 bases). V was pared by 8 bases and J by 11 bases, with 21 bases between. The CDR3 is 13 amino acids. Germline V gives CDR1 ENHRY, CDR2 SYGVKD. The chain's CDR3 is CAILGVGRNEQYF. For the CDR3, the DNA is TGTGCCATCCTCGGGGTTGGGCGTAATGAGCAGTACTTC.